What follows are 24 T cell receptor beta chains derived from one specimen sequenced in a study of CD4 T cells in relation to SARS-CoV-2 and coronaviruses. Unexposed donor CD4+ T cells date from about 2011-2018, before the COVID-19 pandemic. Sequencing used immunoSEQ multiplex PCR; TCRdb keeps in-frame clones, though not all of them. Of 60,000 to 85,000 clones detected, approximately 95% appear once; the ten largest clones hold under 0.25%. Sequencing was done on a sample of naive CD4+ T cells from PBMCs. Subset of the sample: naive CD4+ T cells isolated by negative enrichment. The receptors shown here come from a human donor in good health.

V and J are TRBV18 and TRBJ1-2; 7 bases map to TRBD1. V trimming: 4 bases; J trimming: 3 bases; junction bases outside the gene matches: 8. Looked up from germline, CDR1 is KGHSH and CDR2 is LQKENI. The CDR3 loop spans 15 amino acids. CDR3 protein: CASSQGGTADYGYTF. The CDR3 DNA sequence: TGTGCCAGCTCACAAGGAGGGACAGCTGACTATGGCTACACCTTC.

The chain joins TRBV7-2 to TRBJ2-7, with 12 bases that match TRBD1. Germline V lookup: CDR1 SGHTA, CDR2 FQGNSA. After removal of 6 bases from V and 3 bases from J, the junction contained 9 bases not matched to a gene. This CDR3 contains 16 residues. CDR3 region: CASRDSGTGGYYEQYF. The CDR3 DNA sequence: TGTGCCAGCAGAGACTCCGGGACAGGGGGCTACTACGAGCAGTACTTC.

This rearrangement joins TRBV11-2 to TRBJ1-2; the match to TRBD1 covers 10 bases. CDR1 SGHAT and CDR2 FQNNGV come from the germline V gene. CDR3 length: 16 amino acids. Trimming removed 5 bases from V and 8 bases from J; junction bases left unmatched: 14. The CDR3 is CASSAGGTGESDGYTF. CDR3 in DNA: TGTGCCAGCAGCGCAGGCGGGACAGGGGAGTCGGACGGCTACACCTTC.

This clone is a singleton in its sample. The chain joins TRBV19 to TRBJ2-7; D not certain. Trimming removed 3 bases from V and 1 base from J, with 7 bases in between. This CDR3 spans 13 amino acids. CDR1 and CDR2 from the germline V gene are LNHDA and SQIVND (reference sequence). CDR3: CASSISWSYEQYF. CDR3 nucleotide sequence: TGTGCCAGTAGTATTTCCTGGTCCTACGAGCAGTACTTC. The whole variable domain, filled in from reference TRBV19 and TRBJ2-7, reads DGGITQSPKYLFRKEGQNVTLSCEQNLNHDAMYWYRQDPGQGLRLIYYSQIVNDFQKGDIAEGYSVSREKKESFPLTVTSAQKNPTAFYLCASSISWSYEQYFGPGTRLTVT.

CDR3 loop: CASSLPMRAGELFF. DNA of the CDR3: TGTGCCAGCAGTCTCCCTATGCGGGCCGGGGAGCTGTTTTTT. The chain links TRBV28 to TRBJ2-2, with D possibly TRBD2 on 5 matching bases. CDR1 and CDR2 from the germline V gene are MDHEN and SYDVKM. The CDR3 runs 14 residues. The V gene lost 5 bases and the J gene lost 6 bases, with 13 bases spanning the gap.

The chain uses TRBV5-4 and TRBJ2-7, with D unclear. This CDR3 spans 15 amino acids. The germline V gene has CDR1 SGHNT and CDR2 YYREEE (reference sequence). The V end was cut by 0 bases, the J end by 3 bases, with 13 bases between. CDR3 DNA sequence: TGTGCCAGCAGCTTGGCTAGTGGTAACTTCTACGAGCAGTACTTC. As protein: CASSLASGNFYEQYF. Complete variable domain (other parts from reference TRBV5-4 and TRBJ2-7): ETGVTQSPTHLIKTRGQQVTLRCSSQSGHNTVSWYQQALGQGPQFIFQYYREEENGRGNFPPRFSGLQFPNYSSELNVNALELDDSALYLCASSLASGNFYEQYFGPGTRLTVT.

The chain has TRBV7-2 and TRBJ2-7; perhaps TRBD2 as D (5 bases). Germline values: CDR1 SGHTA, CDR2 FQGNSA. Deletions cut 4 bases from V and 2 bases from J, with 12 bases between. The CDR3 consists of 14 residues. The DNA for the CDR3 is TGTGCCAGCAGCTCCTCACTAGTCGCCTACGAGCAGTACTTC. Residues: CASSSSLVAYEQYF. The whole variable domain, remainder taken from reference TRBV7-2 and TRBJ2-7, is GAGVSQSPSNKVTEKGKDVELRCDPISGHTALYWYRQSLGQGLEFLIYFQGNSAPDKSGLPSDRFSAERTGGSVSTLTIQRTQQEDSAVYLCASSSSLVAYEQYFGPGTRLTVT.

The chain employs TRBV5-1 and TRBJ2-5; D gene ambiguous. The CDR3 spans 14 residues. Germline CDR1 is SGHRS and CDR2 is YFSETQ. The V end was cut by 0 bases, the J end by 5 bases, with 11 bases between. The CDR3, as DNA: TGCGCCAGCAGCTTGGAGCTCTCCGCCGAGACCCAGTACTTC. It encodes CASSLELSAETQYF. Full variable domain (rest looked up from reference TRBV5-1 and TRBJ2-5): KAGVTQTPRYLIKTRGQQVTLSCSPISGHRSVSWYQQTPGQGLQFLFEYFSETQRNKGNFPGRFSGRQFSNSRSEMNVSTLELGDSALYLCASSLELSAETQYFGPGTRLLVL.

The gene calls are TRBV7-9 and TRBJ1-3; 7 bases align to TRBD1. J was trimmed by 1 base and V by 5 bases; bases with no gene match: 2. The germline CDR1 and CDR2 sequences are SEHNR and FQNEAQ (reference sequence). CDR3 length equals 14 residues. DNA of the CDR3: TGTGCCAGCAGCCCACAGGGGTCTGGAAACACCATATATTTT. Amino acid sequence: CASSPQGSGNTIYF.

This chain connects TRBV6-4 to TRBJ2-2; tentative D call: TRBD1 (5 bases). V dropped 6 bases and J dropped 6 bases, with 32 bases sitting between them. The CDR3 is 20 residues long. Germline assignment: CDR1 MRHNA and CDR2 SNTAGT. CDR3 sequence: CASRKQENLAGQLGAGELFF. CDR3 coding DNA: TGTGCCAGCAGAAAACAGGAGAACTTAGCAGGGCAGTTAGGAGCCGGGGAGCTGTTTTTT.

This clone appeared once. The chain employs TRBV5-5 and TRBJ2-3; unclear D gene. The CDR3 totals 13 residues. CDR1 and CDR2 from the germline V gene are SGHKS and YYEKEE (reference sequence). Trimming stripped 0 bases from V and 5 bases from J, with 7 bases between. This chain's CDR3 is CASSLGPGDTQYF. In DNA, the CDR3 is TGTGCCAGCAGCTTGGGGCCGGGAGATACGCAGTATTTT.

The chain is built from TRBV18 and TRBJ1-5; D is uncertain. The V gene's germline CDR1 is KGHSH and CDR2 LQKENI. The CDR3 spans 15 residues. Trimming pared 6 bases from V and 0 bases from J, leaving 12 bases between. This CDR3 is CASSWTGNSNQPQHF. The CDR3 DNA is TGTGCCAGCTCCTGGACGGGAAATAGCAATCAGCCCCAGCATTTT. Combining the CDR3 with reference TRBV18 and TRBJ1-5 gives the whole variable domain NAGVMQNPRHLVRRRGQEARLRCSPMKGHSHVYWYRQLPEEGLKFMVYLQKENIIDESGMPKERFSAEFPKEGPSILRIQQVVRGDSAAYFCASSWTGNSNQPQHFGDGTRLSIL.

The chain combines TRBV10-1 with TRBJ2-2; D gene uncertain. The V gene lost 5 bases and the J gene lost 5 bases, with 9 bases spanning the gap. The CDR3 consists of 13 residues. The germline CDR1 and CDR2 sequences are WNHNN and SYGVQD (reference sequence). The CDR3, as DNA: TGCGCCAGCAGTCGGGCGGTAACCGGGGAGCTGTTTTTT. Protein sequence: CASSRAVTGELFF.

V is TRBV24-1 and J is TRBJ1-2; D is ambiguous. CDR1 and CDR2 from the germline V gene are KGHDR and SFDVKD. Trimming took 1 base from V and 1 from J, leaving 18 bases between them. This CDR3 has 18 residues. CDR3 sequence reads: CATSDFEDSRAYNYGYTF. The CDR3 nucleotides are TGTGCCACCAGTGATTTCGAGGATTCGCGGGCCTATAACTATGGCTACACCTTC.

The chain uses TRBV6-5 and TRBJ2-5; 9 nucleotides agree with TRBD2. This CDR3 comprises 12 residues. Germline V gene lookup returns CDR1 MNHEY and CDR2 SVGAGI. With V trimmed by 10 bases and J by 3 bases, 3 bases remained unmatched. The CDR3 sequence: CATRLAEETQYF. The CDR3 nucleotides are TGTGCCACCCGACTAGCGGAAGAGACCCAGTACTTC.

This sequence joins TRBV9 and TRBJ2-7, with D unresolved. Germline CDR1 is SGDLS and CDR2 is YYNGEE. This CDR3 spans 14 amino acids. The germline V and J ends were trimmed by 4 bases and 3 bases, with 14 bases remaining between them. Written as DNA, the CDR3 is TGTGCCAGCAGCCCCCCCGCGCAGCACTACGAGCAGTACTTC. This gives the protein CASSPPAQHYEQYF.

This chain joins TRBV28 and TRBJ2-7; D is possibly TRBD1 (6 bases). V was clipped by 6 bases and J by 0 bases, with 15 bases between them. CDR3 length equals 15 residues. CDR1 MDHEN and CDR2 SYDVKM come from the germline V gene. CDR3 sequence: CASRNSGARSYEQYF. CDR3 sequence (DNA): TGTGCCAGCAGGAACTCAGGGGCCCGCTCCTACGAGCAGTACTTC.

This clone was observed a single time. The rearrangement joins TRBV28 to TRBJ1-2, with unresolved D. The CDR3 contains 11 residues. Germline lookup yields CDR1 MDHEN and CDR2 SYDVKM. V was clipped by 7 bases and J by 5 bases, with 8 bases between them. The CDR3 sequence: CASTRSYGYTF. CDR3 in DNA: TGTGCCAGCACCCGGAGTTATGGCTACACCTTC.

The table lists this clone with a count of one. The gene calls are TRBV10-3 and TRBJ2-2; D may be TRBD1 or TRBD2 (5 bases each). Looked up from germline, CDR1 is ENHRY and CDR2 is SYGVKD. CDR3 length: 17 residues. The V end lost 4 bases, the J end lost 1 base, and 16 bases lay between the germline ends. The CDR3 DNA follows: TGTGCCATCAGTGCCATACCCGGGGCCAGGAACACCGGGGAGCTGTTTTTT. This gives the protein CAISAIPGARNTGELFF.

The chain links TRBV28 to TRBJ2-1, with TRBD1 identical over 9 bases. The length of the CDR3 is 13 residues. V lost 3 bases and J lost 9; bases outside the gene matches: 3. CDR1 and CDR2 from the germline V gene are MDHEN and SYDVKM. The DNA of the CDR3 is TGTGCCAGCAGTTTGACGGACAGGGGTGAGCAGTTCTTC. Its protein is CASSLTDRGEQFF.

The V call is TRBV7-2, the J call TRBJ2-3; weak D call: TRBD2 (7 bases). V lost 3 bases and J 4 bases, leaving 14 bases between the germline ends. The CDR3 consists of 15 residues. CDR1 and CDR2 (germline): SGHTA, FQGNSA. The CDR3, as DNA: TGTGCCAGCAGCTTCGTTTGGGGGGGCTCAGATACGCAGTATTTT. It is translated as CASSFVWGGSDTQYF.

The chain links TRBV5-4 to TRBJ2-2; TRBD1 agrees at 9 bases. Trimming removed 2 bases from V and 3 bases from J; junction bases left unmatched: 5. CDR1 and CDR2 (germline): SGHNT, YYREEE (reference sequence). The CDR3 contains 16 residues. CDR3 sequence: CASSFGGQGDTGELFF. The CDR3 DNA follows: TGTGCCAGCAGCTTCGGGGGACAGGGTGACACCGGGGAGCTGTTTTTT.

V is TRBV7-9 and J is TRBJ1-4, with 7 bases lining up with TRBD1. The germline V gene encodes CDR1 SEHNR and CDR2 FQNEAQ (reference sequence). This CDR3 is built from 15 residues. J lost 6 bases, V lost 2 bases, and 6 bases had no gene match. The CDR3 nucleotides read TGTGCCAGCAGCTTATCGGCTCAGGGGGATGAAAAACTGTTTTTT. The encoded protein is CASSLSAQGDEKLFF.

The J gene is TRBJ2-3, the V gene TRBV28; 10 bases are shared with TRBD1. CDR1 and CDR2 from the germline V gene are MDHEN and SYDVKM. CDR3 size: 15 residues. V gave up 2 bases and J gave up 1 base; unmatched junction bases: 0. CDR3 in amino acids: CASSLGTGGTDTQYF. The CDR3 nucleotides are TGTGCCAGCAGTTTAGGGACAGGGGGCACAGATACGCAGTATTTT.